Sequencing of this TCR beta chain was carried out in a study of siplizumab effects on memory and regulatory T cells. In regard to this clone: Its target is not known.

Study conclusions and caveats: Significantly reduced by siplizumab was the cumulative frequency of alloreactive sequences, namely those traceable to unstimulated CD4+ memory cells. Mappable alloreactive CD4+ clones averaged approximately 62% Treg-derived with siplizumab versus under 30% in controls. Many proliferating CD4+ or CD8+ clones remained unclassified. Roughly 80-96% of them could not be assigned either a naive or a memory phenotype.

Researchers sequenced unstimulated naive, memory, effector memory and TEMRA subsets in a few donor pairs. The CDR3 runs to 15 residues. Germline V gene lookup returns CDR1 SGHNT and CDR2 YYREEE (reference sequence). V shed 6 bases, J shed 3 bases, and the junction held 6 bases outside the gene matches. The protocol was immunoSEQ multiplex PCR, while the TCRdb copy is restricted to in-frame clones and leaves out a portion. This repertoire shows about 56,000 clones, about 98% found once; its top ten account for less than 1.1%. The sequence was obtained from a human donor in good health. V and J are TRBV5-4 and TRBJ2-1; 10 bases line up with TRBD2. The specimen sequenced was naive CD8+ T cells sorted from blood. CDR3 nucleotides: TGTGCCAGCAACGCCGGGACTAGCGACTACAATGAGCAGTTCTTC. Translating it yields CASNAGTSDYNEQFF.